Included here is one TCR beta chain sequence, with context. Its antigen remains undetermined. Base quality data are lacking; no much larger clone is found one base away. The sample's time point label is to be understood as: baseline before first vaccination. The vaccinee samples were drawn from two UK trials, COV001 and COV002, one of which was a single-blind randomized controlled phase 2/3 trial testing AZD1222 (ChAdOx1 nCoV-19) in healthy adults. Trial participant PBMC samples were collected at day 0 and day 28 after the second dose for TCRbeta chain sequencing. The CDR3 regions of human TCRbeta chains were subjected to immunosequencing. The published analysis was carried out like this. Repertoire TCRs were matched against a reference library of SARS-CoV-2-specific TCRs generated with the MIRA antigen-specificity platform. Breadth was defined as the fraction of unique TCRs that were SARS-CoV-2-associated. Depth was defined as the fraction of total T cells that were SARS-CoV-2-associated. Using the MIRA data, every spike-specific TCR was mapped to the spike region that the TCR reacted to and assigned to either a CD4 or a CD8 class. Log10-transformed breadth and depth values were compared by one-way ANOVA with Sidak's multiple comparisons tests. As stored in TCRdb, this immuneACCESS dataset retains in-frame rearrangements with V and J assigned. A fraction of the clones does not appear; measured against another copy, unresolved V genes explain less than half of the discrepancy, and the remainder lacks a known reason. D and trimming come from the DNA, and the V and J calls and clone size come from that table. The sample records 150,000 to 200,000 clones, about 93% of which are singletons. In total, the top ten clones hold approximately 0.6% of the sample.

This record belongs to a study of T cell responses to AZD1222 COVID-19 vaccine listed by TCRdb under 2021. Study-wide context: Because spike-specific TCR depth and breadth did not differ between the two schedules, AZD1222 recipients who got a second dose at roughly 4 weeks were pooled with those who got a second dose at roughly 12 weeks. TCR sequencing covered more than 230 trial participants: 200 to 220 given two doses of AZD1222 and around 25 given two doses of MenACWY control vaccine. Trial participants were enrolled into age subgroups of 18-55, 56-69 and 70-plus years, which contained roughly 150, 30 and 60 TCR-sequenced participants, respectively.

Taken from the germline V gene, the CDR1 and CDR2 loops are SGDLS and YYNGEE. V loses 5 bases of germline sequence and J loses 2 bases, and the interval between the two ends is 14 bases. The CDR3, from cysteine to phenylalanine, totals 14 residues. Just CDR3 DNA is preserved here, 42 bases in frame from base 1. The full study reports these points: After two AZD1222 doses, spike-specific TCR breadth and depth were significantly higher than at day 0 and than in MenACWY recipients. The 56-69-year group was small, and its depth increase did not reach significance, likely because of low power. Most participants were white British and females outnumbered males, and the authors suggested that clonal diversity may have been underestimated. Because no samples from the day 14 peak response were available, repertoires could be characterized only after the peak T cell response. Vaccine-associated CD4 TCRs spanned the whole spike protein, with dominant responses in regions 160-218 and 743-854. Reportedly, close to half of the unique spike-specific TCRs recognized epitopes lying outside the regions that are mutated in the B.1.351 and B.1.1.7 variants. Conclusions about previously exposed vaccinees were limited because only six AZD1222 recipients were SARS-CoV-2 seropositive at baseline.

The sequencing here drew on peripheral blood, taken on day 0 of AZD1222 vaccination. Here the chain combines TRBV9 and TRBJ2-7, with the D gene call left open. The receptor was isolated from an adult in good health. The CDR3 reads as follows: CASSPRLSPYEQYF. The sequenced DNA is TGTGCCAGCAGTCCTAGACTTAGCCCCTACGAGCAGTACTTC.